This T cell receptor beta chain was sequenced for a study of T cells in Graves' hyperthyroidism and ophthalmopathy. Whole-study findings and limits: Model-based prediction identified ophthalmopathy a median roughly 5.9 months prior to its onset. Ophthalmopathy and stable hyperthyroidism were told apart by a 13 V-J model.

What was amplified from RNA transcripts were TCR beta CDR3 regions. A set of HTBI primers served as the primers for a first-round RT-PCR of the TCR CDR3. TCRdb reprocessed the multiplex PCR reads via MiXCR and lists one record per CDR3 protein. The sample records hundreds of thousands of distinct CDR3 sequences, less than 45% being singletons. Points on this clonotype: What it binds is not known.

The germline CDR1 and CDR2 sequences are SGHAT and FQNNGV. The CDR3 consists of 17 residues. V was cut by 6 bases and J by 3 bases, with 21 bases left in between. This sequence joins TRBV11-2 and TRBJ1-5; D remains unclear. Sequenced input: peripheral blood or thyroid tissue (not recorded which). This clonotype was sampled from an adult man with Graves' disease, either hyperthyroidism or ophthalmopathy (not recorded which). DNA for the CDR3: TGTGCCAGCAGTAGTATAGAAGGAGGGTCCCCCAATCAGCCCCAGCATTTT. As protein: CASSSIEGGSPNQPQHF.